The rows below give T cell receptor beta chains drawn from one sample of a study of blood T cells in healthy people across ages. MiXCR, applied by TCRdb to the 5' RACE reads, yields one record per CDR3 protein. The data hold 1.5 million or so distinct CDR3 sequences, with about 40% observed a single time. The sample comprised blood. The receptor set was obtained from a woman between 18 and 29 years old in good health. The CDR3 runs from the conserved cysteine through the conserved F or W. The order of the fields is D gene, V gene, clone size, J gene, CDR3 DNA, CDR3 protein. D genes are given only for firm matches. The size field is filled for only some rows; it gives once, few, many or a size class.

>TRBD1|TRBV7-9|NA|TRBJ2-5
TGTGCCAGCAGCCCACAGGGGTTCGGCGAGACCCAGTACTTC
CASSPQGFGETQYF
>TRBD2|TRBV4-2|NA|TRBJ2-1
TGTGCCAGCAGCCAAGAGGGAGGGCTAGCGGGATCGAGCTCCTACAATGAGCAGTTCTTC
CASSQEGGLAGSSSYNEQFF
>NA|TRBV2|NA|TRBJ2-5
TGTGCCACCAAACTCACGGACGGTCCTAGGGAGCAGTACTTC
CATKLTDGPREQYF
>NA|TRBV18|NA|TRBJ2-7
TGTGCCAGCTCGAAACAGGACCTCCACGAGCAGTACTTC
CASSKQDLHEQYF
>NA|TRBV12-3/TRBV12-4|NA|TRBJ2-1
TGTGCCAGCAGTCCCCGTTCGGGGAGCCTCGATGAGCAGTTCTTC
CASSPRSGSLDEQFF
>TRBD1|TRBV30|NA|TRBJ2-7
TGTGCCTGGGTAATCGGACAGGTCCCCTACGAGCAGTACTTC
CAWVIGQVPYEQYF
>NA|TRBV6-5|few|TRBJ1-3
TGTGCCAGCAGTCGTGGACTGACCTCTGGAAACACCATATATTTT
CASSRGLTSGNTIYF
>NA|TRBV20-1|NA|TRBJ1-5
TGCAGTGCTAGACGAACCGGGCCCAGGGAGCCCCAGCATTTT
CSARRTGPREPQHF
>NA|TRBV7-9|NA|TRBJ1-1
TGTGCCAGCAGCTTCACGGCGCCTCAGGGAGTAGGGAGGGAAGCTTTCTTT
CASSFTAPQGVGREAFF
>TRBD1|TRBV15|NA|TRBJ2-7
TGTGCCACCAGCAGACCATCCAATACGGGACAGAGGGACTACGAGCAGTACTTC
CATSRPSNTGQRDYEQYF
>NA|TRBV29-1|NA|TRBJ2-3
TGCAGCGTTGTAGGGATCGTAACAGATACGCAGTATTTT
CSVVGIVTDTQYF
>NA|TRBV28|NA|TRBJ1-2
TGTGCCAGCAGTTTACGGGGACACCCCTATGGCTACACCTTC
CASSLRGHPYGYTF
>NA|TRBV7-8|many|TRBJ1-2
TGTGCCAGCAGCTTAGAGGCACAGGGCTATGGCTACACCTTC
CASSLEAQGYGYTF
>TRBD1|TRBV4-1|many|TRBJ2-7
TGCGCCAGCAGCCAATTTCCGGGACAGGGTTACGAGCAGTACTTC
CASSQFPGQGYEQYF
>NA|TRBV4-1|many|TRBJ2-7
TGCGCCAGCAGCCAAGTCGCGGACTACACCTACGAGCAGTACTTC
CASSQVADYTYEQYF
>NA|TRBV12-3/TRBV12-4|NA|TRBJ2-6
TGTGCCAGCAGAACAGTTTCTGGGGCCAACGTCCTGACTTTC
CASRTVSGANVLTF
>NA|TRBV5-1|few|TRBJ1-2
TGCGCCAGCAGCTTTGGGTCAGCTGAGAACTATGGCTACACCTTC
CASSFGSAENYGYTF
>TRBD1|TRBV25-1|NA|TRBJ2-5
TGTGCCAGCAGTGAATCGCAGGGGGAGCAGTACTTC
CASSESQGEQYF
>NA|TRBV27|NA|TRBJ1-1
TGTGCCAGCGGGAGACAGAGTTTGAACACTGAAGCTTTCTTT
CASGRQSLNTEAFF
>TRBD2|TRBV12-3/TRBV12-4|NA|TRBJ2-3
TGTGCCAGCAGCCCTCGGCGGGGGGCCACAGATACGCAGTATTTT
CASSPRRGATDTQYF
>TRBD1|TRBV5-1|many|TRBJ1-4
TGTGCCAGCAGTTTGGGACAGACTAATGAAAAACTGTTTTTT
CASSLGQTNEKLFF
>NA|TRBV5-1|NA|TRBJ1-2
TGCGCCAGCAGCTTGGGCGACAAAGGCGGCTACACCTTC
CASSLGDKGGYTF
>TRBD2|TRBV6-6|NA|TRBJ2-5
TGTGCCAGCCTCGCACTAGCGGGGGGACAAGAGACCCAGTACTTC
CASLALAGGQETQYF
>TRBD1|TRBV29-1|many|TRBJ1-2
TGCAGCGTTGAGACAGGGGCGAACTATGGCTACACCTTC
CSVETGANYGYTF
>TRBD2|TRBV12-3/TRBV12-4|NA|TRBJ2-1
TGTGCCAGCAGTCTCAAAGCCGGGACTAGCGGGATCGGAATCGGGAGTGAGCAGTTCTTC
CASSLKAGTSGIGIGSEQFF
>TRBD1|TRBV20-1|few|TRBJ1-2
TGCAGTGCTTTAACCTCGGACAGGGACACCTTC
CSALTSDRDTF
>NA|TRBV20-1|NA|TRBJ2-7
TGCAGTGCTAGAGATGCAGGGGCGGGCGAGCAGTACTTC
CSARDAGAGEQYF
>NA|TRBV18|NA|TRBJ2-7
TGTGCCAGCTCACCGACGGGAGCGGTGACCCACGAGCAGTACTTC
CASSPTGAVTHEQYF
>TRBD1|TRBV7-3|many|TRBJ2-1
TGTGCCAGCAGCTGGGACAGGGGATCCTACAATGAGCAGTTCTTC
CASSWDRGSYNEQFF
>TRBD2|TRBV12-3/TRBV12-4|NA|TRBJ2-3
TGTGCCAGCCTGCGGGAGGTTAGCACAGATACGCAGTATTTT
CASLREVSTDTQYF
>TRBD2|TRBV6-2/TRBV6-3|NA|TRBJ2-7
TGTGCCACCATCCAGCTAGCGGGGGCGAGGAACGAGCAGTACTTC
CATIQLAGARNEQYF
>TRBD1|TRBV10-3|few|TRBJ2-1
TGTGCCATTACGGAAACAGGGGACAATGAGCAGTTCTTC
CAITETGDNEQFF
>TRBD2|TRBV20-1|few|TRBJ2-1
TGCAGTGCTAGACCGATTAGCGGGGAGTACAATGAGCAGTTCTTC
CSARPISGEYNEQFF
>NA|TRBV29-1|NA|TRBJ2-1
TGCAGCGCCCTGCTGACAGAATCCTCCTACGAGCAGTTCTTC
CSALLTESSYEQFF
>NA|TRBV6-1|NA|TRBJ2-7
TGTGCCAGCAGTGATTTCGTCGGGACCGCCTACGAGCAGTACTTC
CASSDFVGTAYEQYF
>TRBD1|TRBV9|NA|TRBJ1-2
TGTGCCAGCAGCGTAGACCCCGGACAGGCGAAGTTCTATGGCTACACCTTC
CASSVDPGQAKFYGYTF
>TRBD1|TRBV20-1|few|TRBJ1-4
TGCAGTGCCCCCCGGACAGGGGACGGAAAACTGTTTTTT
CSAPRTGDGKLFF
>NA|TRBV27|many|TRBJ1-1
TGTGCCAGCCGCGAGAGAGACACTGAAGCTTTCTTT
CASRERDTEAFF
>TRBD2|TRBV7-2|few|TRBJ2-1
TGTGCCAGCAGCTTAGCTGCGGGAGGGGGCTACAATGAGCAGTTCTTC
CASSLAAGGGYNEQFF
>NA|TRBV28|NA|TRBJ2-3
TGTGCCAGCAGTTTATTGGTGGCGGGGCCCTACACAGATACGCAGTATTTT
CASSLLVAGPYTDTQYF
>TRBD1|TRBV4-1|NA|TRBJ2-7
TGCGCCAGCAGCCCAGCACAGGGGGCAATCAACGAGCAGTACTTC
CASSPAQGAINEQYF
>TRBD2|TRBV29-1|NA|TRBJ2-2
TGCAGCGCTGCGCTAGCGGGGGGGCTCTCCGGGGAGCTGTTTTTT
CSAALAGGLSGELFF
>NA|TRBV10-3|once|TRBJ1-4
TGTGCCACGGGCCTACAGGGAGATAATGAAAAACTGTTTTTT
CATGLQGDNEKLFF
>TRBD1|TRBV4-1|NA|TRBJ1-2
TGCGCCAGCAGCCAAGGAAATTCCGGGACAGGGGAAGGCAACACCTTC
CASSQGNSGTGEGNTF
>NA|TRBV3-1|many|TRBJ2-5
TGTGCCAGCAGCCAGACAGAGACCCAGTACTTC
CASSQTETQYF
>TRBD2|TRBV27|NA|TRBJ2-5
TGTGCCAGCGGCCAGAAGGGAGGGGCGACCCAGTACTTC
CASGQKGGATQYF